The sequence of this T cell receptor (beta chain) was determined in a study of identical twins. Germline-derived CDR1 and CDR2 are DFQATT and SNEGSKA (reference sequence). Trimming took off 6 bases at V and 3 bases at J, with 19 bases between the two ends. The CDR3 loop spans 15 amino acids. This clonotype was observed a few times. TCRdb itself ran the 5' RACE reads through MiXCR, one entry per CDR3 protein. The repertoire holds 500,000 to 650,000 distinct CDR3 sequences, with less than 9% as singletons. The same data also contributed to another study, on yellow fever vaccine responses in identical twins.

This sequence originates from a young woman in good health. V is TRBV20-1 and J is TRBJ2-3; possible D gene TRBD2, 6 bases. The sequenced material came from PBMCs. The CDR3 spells CSAASRLGRTDTQYF. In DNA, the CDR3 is TGCAGTGCCGCCTCTAGACTAGGGAGGACAGATACGCAGTATTTT.